These 10 T cell receptor beta chains were all obtained from the same sample, sequenced in a study of identical twins. TCRdb called the 5' RACE reads again in MiXCR, with one record for every CDR3 protein. The sample consists of a few hundred thousand distinct CDR3 sequences, about 8% of them appearing once. These data were also filed under a second study, of yellow fever vaccine responses in identical twins.

Sample: CD8+ T cells sorted from blood. The receptors shown here come from a woman aged 18-35 years in good health.

This clonotype came up many times. The chain recombines TRBV3-1 with TRBJ1-1; D might be TRBD1 (5 bases). This CDR3 comprises 14 residues. Trimming took 4 bases from V and 1 from J, leaving 10 bases between them. Germline values: CDR1 LGHDT, CDR2 YNNKEL (reference sequence). CDR3 protein: CASSRQRANTEAFF. CDR3 bases: TGTGCCAGCAGCCGACAGCGAGCGAACACTGAAGCTTTCTTT.

The V call is TRBV20-1, the J call TRBJ2-7; the D gene is possibly TRBD2 (6 bases). The germline V gene has CDR1 DFQATT and CDR2 SNEGSKA (reference sequence). Trimming took 2 bases from V and 4 from J, leaving 18 bases between them. The CDR3 contains 15 residues. The CDR3 coding sequence is TGCAGTGCTAGAATTTCGACGGGAGTCTTGTACGAGCAGTACTTC. Translation: CSARISTGVLYEQYF.

This rearrangement joins TRBV7-8 to TRBJ2-7; possibly TRBD1 or TRBD2 for D (5 bases each). This CDR3 has 12 amino acids. Trimming left V 5 bases short and J 5 bases short, with 10 bases between. Germline values: CDR1 SGHVS, CDR2 FQNEAQ. For the CDR3, the DNA is TGTGCCAGCAGCATTGAGGGGAACGAGCAGTACTTC. Its translation: CASSIEGNEQYF.

This clonotype was counted a few times. V usage is TRBV5-6 and J usage is TRBJ2-5; D unclear. Germline CDR1 is SGHDT and CDR2 is YYEEEE. The CDR3 extends over 13 amino acids. Trimming removed 2 bases from V and 3 bases from J, with 8 bases in between. The CDR3 sequence is CASSFGDKETQYF. In DNA, the CDR3 is TGTGCCAGCAGCTTTGGGGATAAAGAGACCCAGTACTTC.

A few counts support this clonotype. The gene calls are TRBV20-1 and TRBJ2-7, with 7 bases matching TRBD1. Germline CDR1 reads DFQATT; CDR2 reads SNEGSKA (reference sequence). There are 13 residues in the CDR3. J was trimmed by 2 bases and V by 6 bases; bases with no gene match: 7. CDR3 in amino acids: CSAPVTGAYEQYF. The CDR3 DNA reads TGCAGTGCCCCCGTCACAGGGGCCTACGAGCAGTACTTC.

The CDR3 nucleotides are TGTGCCAGCAGCAACTTAAAGGGCCTCGACAATTCACCCCTCCACTTT. It yields the protein CASSNLKGLDNSPLHF. This chain joins TRBV21-1 and TRBJ1-6. TRBV21-1 is listed as a pseudogene. The CDR3 extends over 16 amino acids.

This clonotype was seen more than once but under ten times. The J gene is TRBJ2-7, the V gene TRBV7-9; D perhaps matches TRBD2 (6 bases). The germline V gene encodes CDR1 SEHNR and CDR2 FQNEAQ (reference sequence). With 0 bases removed from V and 2 bases from J, the gap between germline ends came to 14 bases. This CDR3 is built from 16 residues. The CDR3 reads CASSLARDSNPYEQYF. The DNA of the CDR3 is TGTGCCAGCAGCTTAGCCCGGGACTCCAATCCCTACGAGCAGTACTTC.

On this clonotype: This may be a read error, as it is one base from a much larger clone. The chain carries TRBV12-3 or TRBV12-4 and TRBJ1-2; 9 bases match TRBD1. This CDR3 has 15 residues. V was pared by 3 bases and J by 8 bases, with 10 bases of the junction left unmatched. The CDR3 coding sequence is TGTGCCAGCAGTTTTGGGGACAGGGCGTCGAAGGGCTACACCTTC. It yields the protein CASSFGDRASKGYTF.

This sequence joins TRBV4-3 and TRBJ2-1, with TRBD2 as a possible D gene (6 bases). The CDR3 is 18 residues long. Germline V CDR1 and CDR2: LGHNA, YSLEER. V dropped 0 bases and J dropped 2 bases, with 17 bases sitting between them. CDR3 in amino acids: CASSQERDGSGPYNEQFF. CDR3 sequence (DNA): TGCGCCAGCAGCCAAGAGAGGGACGGGAGTGGCCCCTACAATGAGCAGTTCTTC.

V and J are TRBV7-3 and TRBJ2-1; 7 bases are shared with TRBD1. The CDR3 consists of 19 residues. In germline, CDR1 is SGHTA, CDR2 FQGTGA. Trimming at V came to 10 bases and at J to 4 bases, leaving 25 bases not matched to a gene. CDR3 sequence (DNA): TGTGCCATCTGGCTGACGTTAATCGGAGACAGGGTGTGGTACAATGAGCAGTTCTTC. The encoded protein is CAIWLTLIGDRVWYNEQFF.